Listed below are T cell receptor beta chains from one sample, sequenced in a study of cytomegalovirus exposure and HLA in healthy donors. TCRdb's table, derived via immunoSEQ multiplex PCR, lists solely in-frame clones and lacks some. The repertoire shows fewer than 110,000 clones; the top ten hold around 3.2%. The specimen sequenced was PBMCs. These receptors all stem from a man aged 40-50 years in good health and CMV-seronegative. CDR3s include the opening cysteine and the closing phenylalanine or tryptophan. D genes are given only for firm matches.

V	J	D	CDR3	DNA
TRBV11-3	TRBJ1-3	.	CASSLAVGNTIYF	TGTGCCAGCAGCTTAGCGGTTGGAAACACCATATATTTT
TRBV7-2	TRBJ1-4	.	CASSTPTAGNEKLFF	TGTGCCAGCAGCACGCCGACAGCAGGAAATGAAAAACTGTTTTTT
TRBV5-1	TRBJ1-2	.	CASSQQGTPHGYTF	TGCGCCAGCAGCCAACAGGGAACCCCGCATGGCTACACCTTC
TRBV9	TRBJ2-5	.	CASTPTPRGQETQYF	TGTGCCAGCACCCCCACACCTCGCGGACAAGAGACCCAGTACTTC
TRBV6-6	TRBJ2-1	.	CASSYGGDTYNEQFF	TGTGCCAGCAGTTACGGGGGGGACACTTACAATGAGCAGTTCTTC
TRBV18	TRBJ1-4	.	CASSPQGLVGEKLFF	TGTGCCAGCTCGCCCCAGGGGCTAGTGGGTGAAAAACTGTTTTTT
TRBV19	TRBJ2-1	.	CATTGGGNEQFF	TGTGCCACCACAGGGGGAGGGAATGAGCAGTTCTTC
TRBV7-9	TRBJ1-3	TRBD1	CASSITGAGNTIYF	TGTGCCAGCAGCATAACAGGGGCTGGAAACACCATATATTTT
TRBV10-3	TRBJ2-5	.	CAISGTVQETQYF	TGTGCCATCAGTGGGACAGTTCAAGAGACCCAGTACTTC
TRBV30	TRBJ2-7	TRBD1	CAWRPIGTDKYEQYF	TGTGCCTGGAGGCCGATTGGGACAGATAAGTACGAGCAGTACTTC
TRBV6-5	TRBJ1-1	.	CASSPTTAGRTEAFF	TGTGCCAGCAGCCCAACGACGGCAGGGCGCACTGAAGCTTTCTTT
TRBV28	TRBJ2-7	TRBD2	CASSLGLAGGPNEQYF	TGTGCCAGCAGTTTAGGACTAGCGGGAGGCCCCAACGAGCAGTACTTC
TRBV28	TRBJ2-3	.	CASISPPDTQYF	TGTGCCAGCATTTCCCCTCCAGATACGCAGTATTTT
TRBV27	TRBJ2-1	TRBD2	CASSYVSGSPHEQFF	TGTGCCAGCAGTTATGTTAGCGGGAGTCCGCATGAGCAGTTCTTC
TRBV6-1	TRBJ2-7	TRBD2	CASSESLGTSGHEQYF	TGTGCCAGCAGTGAATCACTCGGGACTAGTGGCCACGAGCAGTACTTC
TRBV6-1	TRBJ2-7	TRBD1	CASSRGQGVSYEQYF	TGTGCCAGCAGCCGAGGACAGGGGGTGTCCTACGAGCAGTACTTC
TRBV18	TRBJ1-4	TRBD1	CASSPEDRPNEKLFF	TGTGCCAGCTCACCGGAGGACAGGCCTAATGAAAAACTGTTTTTT
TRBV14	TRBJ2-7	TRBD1	CASSQEWQGAEQYF	TGTGCCAGCAGCCAAGAGTGGCAGGGGGCCGAGCAGTACTTC
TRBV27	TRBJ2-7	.	CASSLQSRGEQYF	TGTGCCAGCAGTTTACAGTCCAGAGGCGAGCAGTACTTC
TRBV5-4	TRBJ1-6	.	CASSLSTYNSPLHF	TGTGCCAGCAGCTTGTCTACCTATAATTCACCCCTCCACTTT
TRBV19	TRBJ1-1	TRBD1	CASSNGQGLNTEAFF	TGTGCCAGTAGTAACGGACAGGGGTTGAACACTGAAGCTTTCTTT
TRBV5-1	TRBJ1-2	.	CASSLAVAEGGGYTF	TGCGCCAGCAGCTTGGCGGTGGCGGAAGGAGGGGGCTACACCTTC
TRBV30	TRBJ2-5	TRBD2	CAWSTGTSGSGTQYF	TGTGCCTGGAGTACGGGGACTAGCGGGAGTGGGACCCAGTACTTC
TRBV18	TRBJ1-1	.	CASSPRVSPNTEAFF	TGTGCCAGCTCACCACGAGTTTCCCCCAACACTGAAGCTTTCTTT
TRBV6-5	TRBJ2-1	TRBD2	CASTSTGTSGRGQFF	TGTGCCAGCACCTCAACCGGGACTAGCGGGAGGGGGCAGTTCTTC
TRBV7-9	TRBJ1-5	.	CASSYKEQPQHF	TGTGCCAGCAGCTACAAGGAGCAGCCCCAGCATTTT
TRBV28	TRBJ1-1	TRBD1	CASSSRTGGTEAFF	TGTGCCAGCAGTTCAAGGACAGGGGGAACTGAAGCTTTCTTT
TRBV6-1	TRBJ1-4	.	CASRATTNEKLFF	TGTGCCAGCAGAGCGACAACTAATGAAAAACTGTTTTTT
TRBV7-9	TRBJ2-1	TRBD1	CASSVGQGASPPYNEQFF	TGTGCCAGCAGCGTCGGACAGGGGGCCTCTCCACCCTACAATGAGCAGTTCTTC
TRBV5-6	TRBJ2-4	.	CASSLYPKNIQYF	TGTGCCAGCAGCTTATATCCCAAAAACATTCAGTACTTC
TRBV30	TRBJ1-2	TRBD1	CAWPAGQNGYTF	TGTGCCTGGCCTGCGGGACAGAATGGCTACACCTTC
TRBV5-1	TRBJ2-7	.	CASSLAGSGGYEQYF	TGCGCCAGCAGCTTGGCGGGCAGCGGAGGCTACGAGCAGTACTTC
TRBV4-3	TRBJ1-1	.	CASSQAGVNTEAFF	TGCGCCAGCAGCCAAGCTGGAGTGAACACTGAAGCTTTCTTT
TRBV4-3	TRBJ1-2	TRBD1	CASSPSGGSGYTF	TGCGCCAGCAGCCCTTCAGGGGGCTCTGGCTACACCTTC
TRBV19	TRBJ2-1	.	CASSMRMVSFYNEQFF	TGTGCCAGTAGTATGAGGATGGTAAGTTTTTACAATGAGCAGTTCTTC
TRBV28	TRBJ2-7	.	CASSQWAEQYF	TGTGCCAGCAGCCAATGGGCCGAGCAGTACTTC
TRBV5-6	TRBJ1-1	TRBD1	CASSLGQGVIEAFF	TGTGCCAGCAGCCTGGGACAGGGGGTTATAGAAGCTTTCTTT
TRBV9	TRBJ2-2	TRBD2	CASSVGLAGDAGELFF	TGTGCCAGCAGCGTAGGGCTAGCGGGAGACGCCGGGGAGCTGTTTTTT
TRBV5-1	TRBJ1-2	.	CASSLEPGANYGYTF	TGCGCCAGCAGCTTGGAACCGGGGGCTAACTATGGCTACACCTTC
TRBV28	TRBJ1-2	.	CASRTVYGYTF	TGTGCCAGCAGGACAGTATATGGCTACACCTTC
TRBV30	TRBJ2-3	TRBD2	CAWSVLAGDTDTQYF	TGTGCCTGGAGTGTACTGGCGGGGGATACAGATACGCAGTATTTT
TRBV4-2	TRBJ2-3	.	CASSQAEATDTQYF	TGTGCCAGCAGCCAAGCCGAAGCCACAGATACGCAGTATTTT
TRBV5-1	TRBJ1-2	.	CASSQLAGAGEGYTF	TGCGCCAGCAGCCAACTGGCAGGAGCCGGGGAAGGCTACACCTTC
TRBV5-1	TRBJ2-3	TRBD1	CASSVDRGWDTQYF	TGCGCCAGCAGCGTCGACAGGGGTTGGGATACGCAGTATTTT
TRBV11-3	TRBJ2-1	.	CASSSGLGAGSYNEQFF	TGTGCCAGCAGCTCAGGCTTGGGGGCTGGCTCCTACAATGAGCAGTTCTTC
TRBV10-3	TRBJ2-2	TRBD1	CAINGQGRTGELFF	TGTGCCATCAACGGACAGGGGCGCACCGGGGAGCTGTTTTTT
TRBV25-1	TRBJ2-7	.	CASIVEYF	TGTGCCAGCATAGTTGAGTACTTC
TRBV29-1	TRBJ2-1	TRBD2	CSATPGGGEQFF	TGCAGCGCAACACCCGGGGGGGGTGAGCAGTTCTTC